The clone carrying this TCR beta chain appeared once. The sample is drawn from a study of T cell changes during pregnancy in multiple sclerosis. The germline gives CDR1 SGHKS, CDR2 YYEKEE (reference sequence). Trimming cost V 6 bases and J 0 bases, with 9 bases left between them. The CDR3 is 14 residues long. The protocol was immunoSEQ multiplex PCR, while the TCRdb copy is restricted to in-frame clones and leaves out a portion. Of 35,000 to 45,000 clones listed, just over 90% are singletons. The material sequenced was CD4+ T cells from peripheral blood mononuclear cells, taken in the first trimester of pregnancy. This sequence joins TRBV5-5 and TRBJ2-2; TRBD2 is a possible D gene (6 bases). The receptor's source is a female donor in good health, enrolled as a control in a pregnancy study. The CDR3 spells CASIPGANTGELFF. Here the CDR3 DNA reads TGTGCCAGCATCCCGGGGGCGAACACCGGGGAGCTGTTTTTT.